What follows describes a single TCR beta chain. Its antigen remains unidentified. The sample is drawn from a study of cytomegalovirus exposure and HLA in healthy donors. Overall study results and limits: Later genetic work tied a missense DCLRE1C variant to beta-chain V and J trimming. Several of the most significant clusters appeared linked to common viral pathogens, based on a later analysis. Data from an earlier analysis indicated that most TCR beta V segments were productive either about 90% or about 30% of the time.

Primers: 60 Vbeta forward and 13 Jbeta reverse. Clones were read by immunoSEQ multiplex PCR, and TCRdb kept only the in-frame ones, dropping some. The table has approximately 150,000 clones, approximately 79% seen once. CDR1 and CDR2 (germline): SNHLY, FYNNEI. The CDR3 is made up of 12 amino acids. Germline trimming cut 5 bases from V and 9 bases from J; bases unmatched to any gene: 3. The sequence derives from a man aged 55 to 70 in good health and CMV-seronegative. The chain is built from TRBV2 and TRBJ2-1, with TRBD1 matching over 8 bases. The sequencing sample was made of PBMCs. DNA for the CDR3: TGTGCCAGCAGTCTTGGACAGGGTGAGCAGTTCTTC. It specifies CASSLGQGEQFF.